This T cell receptor (beta chain) originates from a study of graft-versus-host responses after intestinal transplantation. Trimming took 6 bases from V and 4 from J, leaving 11 bases between them. Germline V lookup: CDR1 MRHNA, CDR2 SNTAGT. CDR3 length: 13 amino acids. Concerning this clone: The antigen remains unidentified.

The method was immunoSEQ multiplex PCR; TCRdb's version includes in-frame clones alone and lacks a portion of them. Of roughly 90,000 clones listed, roughly 90% are singletons. Source: unstimulated CD4+ T cells sorted from spleen or lymph node cells, taken before transplant. This TCR was sampled from a human donor who was the organ donor for an intestinal transplant. This sequence joins TRBV6-4 and TRBJ2-3; TRBD1 might be the D (5 bases). CDR3 protein: CASSPSRADTQYF. CDR3 bases: TGTGCCAGCAGCCCCAGCAGGGCAGATACGCAGTATTTT.